The T cell receptor beta chain under discussion was sequenced for a study of shared clonotypes between healthy human individuals. Study-level background: With ages of 18 to 49, the donors were a couple of women and three men.

Genomic DNA per cell subset filled all wells of several immunoSEQ plates. The data were produced by immunoSEQ multiplex PCR, yet TCRdb's version contains in-frame clones alone and is incomplete. This sample has 450,000 to 500,000 clones, with around four fifths found just once. This clone came up a few times. Trimming took off 2 bases at V and 7 bases at J, with 14 bases between the two ends. CDR1 is MGHRA and CDR2 is YSYEKL in the germline V gene. The CDR3 has 15 amino acids. This TCR derives from a woman between 35 and 50 years old in good health. Some clones in this sample may be carry-over from other donors' samples. The genes are TRBV4-1 and TRBJ2-2; weak D call: TRBD1 (7 bases). The sequencing sample was made of PBMCs. The CDR3 sequence: CASSQRQGGDGELFF. The CDR3 DNA is TGCGCCAGCAGCCAACGACAGGGAGGTGACGGGGAGCTGTTTTTT.